This T cell receptor (beta chain) derives from a study of cytomegalovirus exposure and HLA in healthy donors. The wider study: Earlier, 110 million or so unique TCR beta sequences were recovered from roughly 170 million T cells by an analysis.

60 Vbeta and 13 Jbeta primers were used in PCR. Sequencing was performed with immunoSEQ multiplex PCR; in TCRdb, only in-frame clones are kept and a portion is missing. The sample holds about 170,000 clones, roughly 79% seen once. V was shortened by 4 bases and J by 7 bases, with 16 bases between the two germline ends. Germline V gene sequence: CDR1 MNHEY, CDR2 SVGAGI. CDR3 length: 14 residues. This receptor was taken from a woman aged 45-59 years in good health and CMV-seropositive. Sequenced: PBMCs. The rearrangement links TRBV6-5 to TRBJ1-1; possibly TRBD1 for D (6 bases). Here the CDR3 DNA reads TGTGCCAGCAGTTTAGGGCGACAGGCTTTTGAAGCTTTCTTT. Its protein is CASSLGRQAFEAFF.